Shown below are 27 T cell receptor beta chains from a single sample sequenced in a study of control samples from healthy donors and cancer patients. Method: immunoSEQ multiplex PCR; TCRdb's copy keeps in-frame clones and lacks some. The sample carries 80,000 to 100,000 clones, 88% recorded once. The sample consisted of blood. These receptors were taken from a man under 40 in good health.

The V gene is TRBV29-1, the J gene TRBJ2-7, with unresolved D. V was shortened by 4 bases and J by 2 bases, with 9 bases between the two germline ends. This CDR3 is built from 12 residues. Germline V lookup: CDR1 SQVTM, CDR2 ANQGSEA. The CDR3 loop reads CSVVAGTYEQYF. In DNA form, the CDR3 reads TGCAGCGTTGTGGCAGGAACCTACGAGCAGTACTTC.

The chain uses TRBV5-1 and TRBJ2-2; D may be TRBD2 (6 bases). The CDR3 covers 14 residues. Germline loops: CDR1 SGHRS, CDR2 YFSETQ. V lost 7 bases, J lost 4 bases, and 14 bases lay in between. In nucleotides, the CDR3 is TGCGCCAGCCGGAGGAGGGCGGGCACCGGGGAGCTGTTTTTT. Translated, it gives CASRRRAGTGELFF.

V usage is TRBV20-1 and J usage is TRBJ1-5; D remains ambiguous. The germline CDR1 and CDR2 sequences are DFQATT and SNEGSKA (reference sequence). This CDR3 comprises 12 residues. The V and J ends lost 3 bases and 0 bases respectively, with 3 bases between them. CDR3 loop: CSASLSNQPQHF. The CDR3 nucleotides read TGCAGTGCTAGTCTTAGCAATCAGCCCCAGCATTTT.

In this sample, this clone turned up once. The chain is built from TRBV9 and TRBJ2-2; tentatively, D is TRBD2 (5 bases). The CDR3 covers 16 residues. V dropped 2 bases and J dropped 4 bases, with 15 bases sitting between them. Germline CDR1 and CDR2: SGDLS and YYNGEE. The CDR3 nucleotides read TGTGCCAGCAGCGTGCCTCGGGAAGCTAGCACCGGGGAGCTGTTTTTT. Its protein is CASSVPREASTGELFF.

This chain joins TRBV5-6 and TRBJ2-7; TRBD2 agrees at 10 bases. The CDR3 consists of 16 residues. V was pared by 0 bases and J by 4 bases, with 7 bases of the junction left unmatched. Germline loops: CDR1 SGHDT, CDR2 YYEEEE. The CDR3 spells CASSLDGLAGVYEQYF. For the CDR3, the DNA is TGTGCCAGCAGCTTGGACGGGCTAGCGGGAGTTTACGAGCAGTACTTC.

The chain carries TRBV28 and TRBJ1-2; the match to TRBD1 covers 8 bases. Unmatched junction bases numbered 6, after V lost 6 bases and J lost 3 bases. The length of the CDR3 is 14 residues. Germline CDR1 MDHEN, CDR2 SYDVKM. Written as DNA, the CDR3 is TGTGCCAGCAGCTCCGGACAGGGATACTATGGCTACACCTTC. It encodes CASSSGQGYYGYTF.

The chain links TRBV5-1 to TRBJ2-3; 10 bases line up with TRBD2. The V gene's germline CDR1 is SGHRS and CDR2 YFSETQ. This CDR3 has 17 amino acids. V shed 3 bases, J shed 3 bases, and the junction held 10 bases outside the gene matches. DNA for the CDR3: TGCGCCAGCAGCTCTACCCCTAGCGGGAGTTTTACAGATACGCAGTATTTT. It translates to CASSSTPSGSFTDTQYF.

This rearrangement joins TRBV4-3 to TRBJ2-1; D is possibly TRBD2 (5 bases). This CDR3 region has 17 residues. V gave up 0 bases and J gave up 2 bases, with 14 bases separating them. CDR1 is LGHNA and CDR2 is YSLEER in the germline V gene. The CDR3 loop is CASSQDLRTGTYNEQFF. CDR3 nucleotide sequence: TGCGCCAGCAGCCAAGATCTCCGGACCGGGACCTACAATGAGCAGTTCTTC.

The gene calls are TRBV4-1 and TRBJ2-3, with 9 nucleotides matching TRBD2. Germline V gene sequence: CDR1 MGHRA, CDR2 YSYEKL. With V trimmed by 1 base and J by 0 bases, 2 bases remained unmatched. The CDR3 runs to 16 residues. The CDR3 coding sequence is TGCGCCAGCAGCCAAGGACTAGCGGCTAGCACAGATACGCAGTATTTT. It codes for CASSQGLAASTDTQYF.

J is TRBJ1-3 and V is TRBV5-6; D gene unclear. Trimming cost V 0 bases and J 0 bases, with 4 bases left between them. The CDR3 runs 14 residues. CDR1 and CDR2 (germline): SGHDT, YYEEEE. CDR3 sequence: CASSLGNSGNTIYF. The CDR3 DNA follows: TGTGCCAGCAGCTTGGGGAACTCTGGAAACACCATATATTTT.

The rearrangement links TRBV19 to TRBJ1-1; D call uncertain. The CDR3 length is 14 residues. Trimming removed 6 bases at V and 3 bases at J, with 14 bases between. Germline V gene sequence: CDR1 LNHDA, CDR2 SQIVND (reference sequence). CDR3 sequence (DNA): TGTGCCAGTAGGCCGATACTTAGGGACACTGAAGCTTTCTTT. It translates to CASRPILRDTEAFF.

The CDR3 nucleotides read TGTGCCAGCAGCTTACTGGCGGGGACAGTGAACACTGAAGCTTTCTTT. Encoded protein: CASSLLAGTVNTEAFF. The gene calls are TRBV11-2 and TRBJ1-1, with 7 bases aligning to TRBD1. Germline V gene data show CDR1 as SGHAT and CDR2 as FQNNGV. This CDR3 contains 16 residues. V gave up 2 bases and J gave up 0 bases; unmatched junction bases: 6.

This clone was seen only once. The chain employs TRBV3-1 (or the pseudogene TRBV3-2) and TRBJ1-2, with D unresolved. Germline CDR1 reads LGHDT; CDR2 reads YNNKEL (reference sequence). The CDR3 covers 15 residues. V shed 4 bases and J shed 6 bases, with 18 bases lying between them. Here the CDR3 DNA reads TGTGCCAGCAGCCCCAGGACGGCGACTACAGATGGCTACACCTTC. Translation: CASSPRTATTDGYTF.

The V gene is TRBV7-3, the J gene TRBJ1-2; a weak D match, TRBD1 (6 bases). Per the germline V gene, CDR1 is SGHTA and CDR2 is FQGTGA. Trimming cost V 5 bases and J 6 bases, with 13 bases left between them. The CDR3 consists of 13 residues. CDR3 protein: CASSPGTTHGYTF. For the CDR3, the DNA is TGTGCCAGCAGCCCAGGGACAACCCATGGCTACACCTTC.

The rearrangement links TRBV7-3 to TRBJ2-1; TRBD2 matches 13 bases. The V gene end was trimmed by 5 bases and the J gene end by 9 bases; junction bases not matched to a gene: 13. The CDR3 has 17 residues. In germline, CDR1 is SGHTA, CDR2 FQGTGA. The CDR3 sequence: CASSTARGTSGNVEQFF. The CDR3 DNA reads as TGTGCCAGCAGCACCGCCCGCGGGACTAGCGGGAATGTTGAGCAGTTCTTC.

The chain links TRBV7-9 to TRBJ2-1; 7 nucleotides match TRBD1. The CDR3 contains 15 residues. CDR1 and CDR2 (germline): SEHNR, FQNEAQ (reference sequence). The V segment lost 1 base and the J segment 8 bases; nucleotides outside the gene matches: 8. As DNA, the CDR3 is TGTGCCAGCAGCTTAGGACAGGGTATGTTGTATGAGCAGTTCTTC. It encodes CASSLGQGMLYEQFF.

The chain has TRBV9 and TRBJ1-4; no clear D gene. V lost 0 bases, J lost 3 bases, and 9 bases lay in between. Germline V lookup: CDR1 SGDLS, CDR2 YYNGEE. This CDR3 is 15 amino acids long. CDR3 amino acids: CASSVGPGANEKLFF. CDR3 coding DNA: TGTGCCAGCAGCGTAGGACCTGGGGCTAATGAAAAACTGTTTTTT.

The V gene is TRBV19, the J gene TRBJ1-5; no reliable D call. The CDR3 sequence is 12 residues long. Trimming cost V 2 bases and J 11 bases, with 10 bases left between them. Germline V gives CDR1 LNHDA, CDR2 SQIVND (reference sequence). The CDR3 DNA reads as TGTGCCAGTAGTATACTTCCGGGAACCCAGCATTTT. Protein product: CASSILPGTQHF. The full variable domain, in which reference TRBV19 and TRBJ1-5 provide the parts outside the CDR3, is DGGITQSPKYLFRKEGQNVTLSCEQNLNHDAMYWYRQDPGQGLRLIYYSQIVNDFQKGDIAEGYSVSREKKESFPLTVTSAQKNPTAFYLCASSILPGTQHFGDGTRLSIL.

This clone was found once. Here the CDR3 DNA reads TGTGCCAGCACCCTAAACGACAGACCCCAGCATTTT. It translates to CASTLNDRPQHF. This chain joins TRBV12-3 or TRBV12-4 and TRBJ1-5; TRBD1 is a possible D gene (5 bases). This CDR3 is 12 amino acids long. Trimming stripped 7 bases from V and 10 bases from J, with 14 bases between.

The rearrangement links TRBV21-1 to TRBJ2-1; TRBD2 is the table's D call, not checked against the DNA. TRBV21-1 is shown as a pseudogene. The CDR3 sequence is 15 residues long. The CDR3 DNA reads as TGTGCCAGCAGCAAAGCGGGGCTAGCGTTCCATGAGCAGTTCTTC. Translating gives CASSKAGLAFHEQFF.

The rearrangement joins TRBV6-2 or TRBV6-3 to TRBJ2-5; 9 positions agree with TRBD2. There are 14 residues in the CDR3. The trim removed 2 bases at V and 7 bases at J, leaving 5 bases unmatched. Germline lookup yields CDR1 MNHEY and CDR2 SVGEGT. The CDR3 DNA reads TGTGCCAGCAGTTACGGACTAGCGAGTGCGACCCAGTACTTC. Translated: CASSYGLASATQYF.

V and J are TRBV5-1 and TRBJ2-2; possibly TRBD2 for D (5 bases). V was cut by 0 bases and J by 4 bases, with 10 bases left in between. Germline V lookup: CDR1 SGHRS, CDR2 YFSETQ. This CDR3 contains 15 residues. The CDR3 nucleotides read TGCGCCAGCAGCTTGGGCCCTAGCACCACCGGGGAGCTGTTTTTT. Residues: CASSLGPSTTGELFF.

The rearrangement joins TRBV19 to TRBJ2-2; 8 bases line up with TRBD1. The V segment lost 6 bases and the J segment 1 base; nucleotides outside the gene matches: 4. CDR1 LNHDA and CDR2 SQIVND come from the germline V gene (reference sequence). The length of the CDR3 is 15 residues. This CDR3 reads CASRRGQGNTGELFF. DNA for the CDR3: TGTGCCAGTAGGAGAGGACAGGGGAACACCGGGGAGCTGTTTTTT.

The chain combines TRBV3-1 (or the pseudogene TRBV3-2) with TRBJ2-7, with 8 bases matching TRBD1. With V trimmed by 3 bases and J by 6 bases, 1 base remained unmatched. The CDR3 loop spans 12 amino acids. Germline values: CDR1 LGHDT, CDR2 YNNKEL (reference sequence). The CDR3 protein is CASSQTGVEQYF. CDR3 sequence (DNA): TGTGCCAGCAGCCAGACAGGGGTCGAGCAGTACTTC.

A single count supports this clone. This chain uses TRBV28 with TRBJ2-7; 7 bases match TRBD2. This CDR3 has 15 residues. Per the germline V gene, CDR1 is MDHEN and CDR2 is SYDVKM. V shed 8 bases and J 4 bases; nucleotides not matched to a gene: 14. CDR3: CASGGYSGGEYEQYF. The CDR3 coding sequence is TGTGCCAGCGGAGGTTATTCGGGAGGCGAGTACGAGCAGTACTTC.

The chain uses TRBV3-1 (or the pseudogene TRBV3-2) and TRBJ1-2, with D hard to call. The length of the CDR3 is 15 residues. Germline assignment: CDR1 LGHDT and CDR2 YNNKEL (reference sequence). V dropped 1 base and J dropped 5 bases, with 14 bases sitting between them. The CDR3 spells CASSQAPGSEYGYTF. Here the CDR3 DNA reads TGTGCCAGCAGCCAAGCTCCGGGTTCGGAGTATGGCTACACCTTC.

The V gene is TRBV5-1, the J gene TRBJ1-3; D is possibly TRBD1 (6 bases). The CDR3 is 16 amino acids. V lost 0 bases and J lost 4, with 14 bases in between. In germline, CDR1 is SGHRS, CDR2 YFSETQ. Here the CDR3 DNA reads TGCGCCAGCAGCTTGGTTTCAGGGGATTACGGAAACACCATATATTTT. It codes for CASSLVSGDYGNTIYF.